Below are 17 T cell receptor beta chains sequenced from a single sample in a study of blood T cell repertoires in COVID-19. TCRdb keeps only in-frame clones here, not all; method: immunoSEQ multiplex PCR. This table holds 270,000 or so clones, roughly 89% found once. Material: peripheral blood. The receptors were gathered from a woman aged 25 to 39 with active or convalescent COVID-19.

This chain connects TRBV7-2 to TRBJ1-1; no definite D call. The CDR3 loop spans 13 amino acids. Between the trimmed V and J ends, which lost 4 bases and 8 bases, there was a span of 14 bases. Looked up from germline, CDR1 is SGHTA and CDR2 is FQGNSA. The CDR3, as DNA: TGTGCCAGCAGCTCACCGGGAACACCCGAAGCTTTCTTT. It is translated as CASSSPGTPEAFF.

The CDR3 loop is CASSLGSGTGHNQPQHF. For the CDR3, the DNA is TGTGCCAGCAGCTTAGGTTCCGGGACAGGGCACAATCAGCCCCAGCATTTT. J is TRBJ1-5 and V is TRBV7-6; 9 bases align to TRBD1. J lost 3 bases, V lost 1 base, and 7 bases had no gene match. Germline loops: CDR1 SGHVS, CDR2 FNYEAQ. The CDR3 consists of 17 residues. Based on the CDR3 plus reference TRBV7-6 and TRBJ1-5, the full variable domain is GAGVSQSPRYKVTKRGQDVALRCDPISGHVSLYWYRQALGQGPEFLTYFNYEAQQDKSGLPNDRFSAERPEGSISTLTIQRTEQRDSAMYRCASSLGSGTGHNQPQHFGDGTRLSIL.

This clone has only one observation. V is TRBV30 and J is TRBJ1-1; tentatively, D is TRBD1 (6 bases). The CDR3 covers 13 residues. Looked up from germline, CDR1 is GTSNPN and CDR2 is SVGIG (reference sequence). Between the trimmed V and J ends, which lost 1 base and 2 bases, there was a span of 8 bases. The CDR3 DNA is TGTGCCTGGAGTGACAGGGTTAACACTGAAGCTTTCTTT. Translated: CAWSDRVNTEAFF.

The gene calls are TRBV6-6 and TRBJ1-2, with a possible D match to TRBD1 (6 bases). Deletions cut 0 bases from V and 7 bases from J, with 12 bases between. The germline V gene encodes CDR1 MNHNY and CDR2 SVGAGI (reference sequence). This CDR3 is built from 14 residues. This CDR3 is CASSYSRSTGGYTF. CDR3 coding DNA: TGTGCCAGCAGTTACTCGAGGTCGACAGGTGGCTACACCTTC.

This clone has a single count. This sequence joins TRBV3-1 (or the pseudogene TRBV3-2) and TRBJ2-1; D is perhaps TRBD2 (6 bases). This CDR3 has 13 amino acids. Trimming took 5 bases from V and 6 from J, leaving 11 bases between them. CDR1 and CDR2 (germline): LGHDT, YNNKEL (reference sequence). The CDR3 nucleotides read TGTGCCAGCAGCTTGGGACTCCCCAATGAGCAGTTCTTC. Translated: CASSLGLPNEQFF.

V gene TRBV19 combines with J gene TRBJ1-3, with a possible D match to TRBD1 (6 bases). Germline CDR1 is LNHDA and CDR2 is SQIVND (reference sequence). Trimming took off 4 bases at V and 0 bases at J, with 13 bases between the two ends. This CDR3 has 16 residues. This CDR3 is CASSTIGQLSGNTIYF. CDR3 nucleotides: TGTGCCAGTAGTACGATCGGACAGCTCTCTGGAAACACCATATATTTT. Together with reference TRBV19 and TRBJ1-3, the CDR3 gives the full variable domain: DGGITQSPKYLFRKEGQNVTLSCEQNLNHDAMYWYRQDPGQGLRLIYYSQIVNDFQKGDIAEGYSVSREKKESFPLTVTSAQKNPTAFYLCASSTIGQLSGNTIYFGEGSWLTVV.

The chain links TRBV9 to TRBJ2-3, with TRBD2 matching 8 bases. Looked up from germline, CDR1 is SGDLS and CDR2 is YYNGEE. The CDR3 spans 15 residues. The J segment lost 1 base and the V segment lost 2 bases, leaving 3 bases of the junction unmatched. DNA of the CDR3: TGTGCCAGCAGCGTGGGACTAGGAGGCACAGATACGCAGTATTTT. Translating gives CASSVGLGGTDTQYF.

The chain recombines TRBV9 with TRBJ2-3; possibly TRBD2 for D (6 bases). The germline V and J ends were trimmed by 0 bases and 0 bases, with 8 bases remaining between them. Germline loops: CDR1 SGDLS, CDR2 YYNGEE. This CDR3 is 15 amino acids long. CDR3 nucleotide sequence: TGTGCCAGCAGCGTAGAACTAGCCAGCACAGATACGCAGTATTTT. This translates into CASSVELASTDTQYF.

The V and J genes are TRBV5-6 and TRBJ2-3; 12 nucleotides line up with TRBD2. Germline CDR1 SGHDT, CDR2 YYEEEE. The CDR3 is 14 amino acids. Trimming removed 6 bases from V and 3 bases from J; junction bases left unmatched: 2. CDR3 residues: CASTGLAGTDTQYF. In DNA, the CDR3 is TGTGCCAGCACCGGACTAGCGGGGACAGATACGCAGTATTTT.

The gene calls are TRBV28 and TRBJ2-5, with a tentative D call TRBD2 (6 bases). CDR3 length: 14 residues. In germline, CDR1 is MDHEN, CDR2 SYDVKM. Trimming cost V 5 bases and J 5 bases, with 15 bases left between them. CDR3 in DNA: TGTGCCAGCAGTCCGGTCTGGGGGGACGAGACCCAGTACTTC. Residues: CASSPVWGDETQYF.

This clone was picked up a small number of times. V and J are TRBV21-1 and TRBJ2-1; the table's D call, TRBD2, was not checked against the DNA. TRBV21-1 is deemed a pseudogene. The length of the CDR3 is 19 residues. The CDR3 here is CASSKALDGPAGAYNEQFF. CDR3 nucleotides: TGTGCCAGCAGCAAAGCTTTAGATGGTCCAGCGGGGGCATACAATGAGCAGTTCTTC.

V and J are TRBV9 and TRBJ1-2; tentatively, D is TRBD1 (5 bases). V lost 0 bases to trimming and J lost 3 bases, with 12 bases between them. This CDR3 has 15 residues. The germline V gene encodes CDR1 SGDLS and CDR2 YYNGEE. CDR3 loop: CASSVGPGQDYGYTF. DNA of the CDR3: TGTGCCAGCAGCGTAGGTCCAGGGCAGGACTATGGCTACACCTTC.

The CDR3 sequence: CASSYSLDRGDNQPQHF. CDR3 DNA: TGTGCCAGCAGTTACTCCCTGGACAGGGGGGACAATCAGCCCCAGCATTTT. V and J are TRBV6-2 or TRBV6-3 and TRBJ1-5; 10 nucleotides agree with TRBD1. The V segment lost 0 bases and the J segment 3 bases; nucleotides outside the gene matches: 5. The germline V gene has CDR1 MNHEY and CDR2 SVGEGT. The CDR3 runs 17 residues.

The chain is built from TRBV9 and TRBJ2-7, with 11 positions matching TRBD1. The junction had 11 bases not matched to a gene; V was cut back by 0 bases and J by 6 bases. The CDR3 has 17 amino acids. Per germline, CDR1 SGDLS and CDR2 YYNGEE. The CDR3 nucleotides read TGTGCCAGCAGCGTAGACCCCGGACAGGGGGCCCTCCCCGAGCAGTACTTC. The encoded protein is CASSVDPGQGALPEQYF. The complete variable domain, with remaining parts taken from reference TRBV9 and TRBJ2-7, reads DSGVTQTPKHLITATGQRVTLRCSPRSGDLSVYWYQQSLDQGLQFLIQYYNGEERAKGNILERFSAQQFPDLHSELNLSSLELGDSALYFCASSVDPGQGALPEQYFGPGTRLTVT.

This sequence joins TRBV6-1 and TRBJ2-1, with D tentatively TRBD2 (5 bases). V lost 0 bases, J lost 5 bases, and 11 bases lay in between. The CDR3 loop spans 15 amino acids. In germline, CDR1 is MNHNS, CDR2 SASEGT. The CDR3 loop is CASSEAEGTNNEQFF. The CDR3 DNA is TGTGCCAGCAGTGAAGCAGAGGGTACGAACAATGAGCAGTTCTTC.

The chain links TRBV20-1 to TRBJ2-7, with 9 bases that match TRBD1. The CDR3 runs 18 residues. Per the germline V gene, CDR1 is DFQATT and CDR2 is SNEGSKA (reference sequence). V was pared by 3 bases and J by 0 bases, with 15 bases of the junction left unmatched. The CDR3 DNA reads TGCAGTGCTAGTTCAGGGACAGGGACAACTGTGGGCTCCTACGAGCAGTACTTC. Its protein product is CSASSGTGTTVGSYEQYF.

The CDR3 bases are TGTGCCACCAGCAGAGATGCTGGAGGGGGCCTAAATGAGCAGTTCTTC. It encodes CATSRDAGGGLNEQFF. The rearrangement uses TRBV15 and TRBJ2-1; tentatively, D is TRBD1 (7 bases). The V gene lost 0 bases and the J gene lost 7 bases, with 16 bases spanning the gap. The CDR3 consists of 16 residues. CDR1 and CDR2 (germline): LNHNV, YYDKDF (reference sequence). The entire variable domain, with the rest obtained from reference TRBV15 and TRBJ2-1, is as follows: DAMVIQNPRYQVTQFGKPVTLSCSQTLNHNVMYWYQQKSSQAPKLLFHYYDKDFNNEADTPDNFQSRRPNTSFCFLDIRSPGLGDTAMYLCATSRDAGGGLNEQFFGPGTRLTVL.